This TCR beta chain was sequenced for a study of blood T cell repertoires in COVID-19 (dated by TCRdb to about 2020). About the full investigation: Samples covering the acute and convalescent phases of COVID-19 were provided by collaborators in the United States, Italy and Spain. The prospective study material was composed of cDNA or gDNA derived from T cells, B-cell-depleted T cells, or PBMCs. The dataset comprised deeply sampled blood TCRbeta repertoires from subjects exposed to, actively infected with, or recovered from COVID-19. The repertoires were released in a freely available public database meant as a resource for research on the immune response to SARS-CoV-2. Samples were obtained from the ongoing ImmuneRACE study (first 160 participants) and from about 1,300 subjects provided by 6 global collaborators. Nearly every sample came with metadata listing a de-identified subject ID, COVID-19 status, age in years and sex. Where available, HLA class I and class II types were obtained from metadata supplied by the sample provider rather than from assay-based typing.

The collaborating institutions used their own protocols to collect whole blood in K2EDTA tubes. For TCRbeta analysis, collaborators shipped samples in one of three forms: frozen whole blood, isolated PBMCs, or DNA extracted from either of those sample types. Of note for this clone: No cognate antigen has been identified for it. Base quality data are lacking; no much larger clone is found one base away.

The immunoSEQ Assay, a bias-controlled multiplex PCR, was used to amplify TCRbeta CDR3 regions from genomic DNA. The authors' pipeline ran thus. Within the assay, amplification of reference gene primers was used to estimate how many nucleated cells each sample contained. Sequence reads were collapsed and filtered to measure the absolute abundance of every unique TCRbeta CDR3 rearrangement. For each sample, productive Simpson clonality was calculated as the square root of Simpson's diversity index across productive rearrangements. This is the immuneACCESS table as TCRdb keeps it, with only in-frame sequences that have V and J called. A part of the clones is gone; compared with another copy, unresolved V genes explain less than half, and the rest is unexplained. The V and J calls and clone size were taken over from that table, and D and trimming were inferred from the DNA. The sample data list 60,000 to 80,000 clones, and approximately 81% of these were observed just once. The ten largest clones capture approximately 8.8% of the sample.

Trimming takes 1 base off V and 5 bases off J; junction bases not matched to a gene: 12. Its CDR3 holds 18 amino acids, cysteine through phenylalanine. Kept here is only the CDR3 DNA, which spans 54 bases and is read in frame from base 1. From a lookup of the germline V gene, CDR1 and CDR2 are SGHRS and YFSETQ. Points the paper makes about the study in general: Clinical and demographic metadata were provided uncurated, with the amount varying by source and participant.

The TCR was taken from a man in his fifties or sixties with active COVID-19. The receptor chain draws on TRBV5-1 and TRBJ1-1; a stretch of 12 junction bases matches TRBD1. Sample: peripheral blood. The nucleotide sequence is given as TGCGCCAGCAGCTTGAGGGCTCCGGGACAGGGGGCTCGGACTGAAGCTTTCTTT. It translates as CASSLRAPGQGARTEAFF.